This TCR beta chain was captured by sequencing in a study of T cell repertoires in cytomegalovirus infection (dated by TCRdb to the late 2010s). About the full investigation: The peptide stimulations were aimed at well-studied HLA-B-restricted epitopes as well as recently identified HLA-C-restricted CMV epitopes, whose presentation resists viral immunomodulation. Donor HLA type was relevant to the analysis, as public TCR beta signatures indicated carriage of CMV infection together with the matching HLA type. On the study overall, not on this receptor specifically: The ex vivo response was dominated by HLA-C-restricted CMV-specific TCR beta clonotypes, and the single most frequent clonotype in two of eight donors was supplied by these HLA-C-restricted clonotypes. Carriers of CMV infection plus the relevant HLA type were discriminated by the cumulative frequency of public TCR beta family members in the study cohort and in an independent roughly 340-donor cohort.

The treatment or condition label of this sample denotes: in vitro stimulation with specific CMV peptide epitopes to enrich CMV-specific T cells. Regarding this clonotype: There is no known antigen for this receptor. The sample holds no much larger clone one base away, and base qualities are not on file.

The sequencer was an Illumina HiSeq 1500. TCRdb reanalyzed the raw reads on its own, using fastp at Q25 for trimming and MiXCR for clone calling, and kept in-frame beta chains. Rows merge per CDR3 protein into single entries with the most common DNA and genes. The sample table shows 750,000 to 950,000 distinct CDR3 sequences, and about 27% are seen once. The ten largest make up about an eighth of the sample. The germline V gene (reference sequence) yields SEHNR for CDR1 and FQNEAQ for CDR2. V is pruned by 5 bases and J by 1 base, leaving 17 bases of the junction without a gene match. The CDR3, cysteine through phenylalanine, is 20 amino acids long. The kept DNA is CDR3 alone, 60 bases in frame from the first base.

The material sequenced was cultured CD8+ T cells from PBMCs, taken from culture after CMV antigen stimulation. The receptor's source is a human donor in good health (CMV status not recorded). Some clones in this sample may be carry-over from other donors' samples. The receptor chain draws on TRBV7-9 and TRBJ2-4, with TRBD1 matching 10 junction bases. The CDR3 loop reads CASSPRGDRGDPWAKNIQYF. The DNA reads TGTGCCAGCAGCCCCCGAGGGGACAGGGGAGACCCTTGGGCCAAAAACATTCAGTACTTC.